This TCR beta chain was sequenced for a study of blood T cell repertoires in COVID-19. Across the study: Researchers got acute and convalescent COVID-19 samples from the United States, Italy and Spain. T cells, B-cell-depleted T cells, or PBMCs provided the cDNA or gDNA that served as material.

As handled by the study authors: Counts of nucleated cells, estimated from reference gene primer amplification, were obtained. Clones were read by immunoSEQ multiplex PCR, and TCRdb kept only the in-frame ones, dropping some. That table is the source of V, J and clone size, and D and trimming were worked out from the DNA. Among around 16,000 clones, around 83% were seen once, and the ten largest hold roughly 22%. Germline assignment: CDR1 LGHDT and CDR2 YNNKEL (reference sequence). V lost 1 base and J 7 bases, leaving 8 bases between the germline ends. The CDR3 runs to 14 residues. The sequenced sample was peripheral blood. This sequence was found in a man aged 80 or over with active or convalescent COVID-19. The genes are TRBV3-1 (or the pseudogene TRBV3-2) and TRBJ1-6, with no clear D. In nucleotides, the CDR3 is TGTGCCAGCAGCCAAGTAGAGGGAAATTCACCCCTCCACTTT. Translating it yields CASSQVEGNSPLHF.